This TCR beta chain was identified during a study of cytomegalovirus exposure and HLA in healthy donors. V was pared by 0 bases and J by 0 bases, with 12 bases between. Germline-derived CDR1 and CDR2 are SGDLS and YYNGEE. The CDR3 has 16 residues. Primers included in the PCR were 60 Vbeta and 13 Jbeta primers. Measured with immunoSEQ multiplex PCR; TCRdb has only the in-frame clones, and not every one. The table records over 150,000 clones, 81% of them present only once. The receptor was derived from a woman in her fifties or sixties in good health and CMV-seronegative. This rearrangement joins TRBV9 to TRBJ1-1; a weak D match, TRBD1 (5 bases). What was sequenced was PBMCs. The CDR3 nucleotides read TGTGCCAGCAGCGTAGCAGTTGGGGCAGTGAACACTGAAGCTTTCTTT. Its translation: CASSVAVGAVNTEAFF.